This is a list of T cell receptor beta chains from one sample in a study of metastatic and nonmetastatic thyroid tumors. MiXCR reprocessed the PCR reads for TCRdb. The table lists 40,000 or so clones, approximately 20% of them singletons. The sequencing input was blood. The receptor set was obtained from a female donor with papillary thyroid cancer or a benign thyroid nodule (not recorded which). Some clones in this sample may be carry-over from other donors' samples. Each CDR3 is given with its conserved first and last residue. A D gene is named only where the DNA matches it firmly. Clone size, where shown, is once, few, many, or a class for clones that have expanded.

TGTGCCAGTAGTGGGTCAGCGGACAATGAGCAGTTCTTC | CASSGSADNEQFF | TRBJ2-1 | few | TRBV19 | .
TGCGCCAGCAGCCAAGGGTACGGCGAGCAGTACTTC | CASSQGYGEQYF | TRBJ2-7 | few | TRBV7-8 | .
TGCGCCAGCAGCTTGGGTCGTTCCTACGAGCAGTACTTC | CASSLGRSYEQYF | TRBJ2-7 | many | TRBV5-1 | .
TGTGCCAGCAGTCCCTCCCCGGGTATCGGCAATTCACCCCTCCACTTT | CASSPSPGIGNSPLHF | TRBJ1-6 | many | TRBV28 | .
TGTGCCAGCTCTCTGGGACAGGGGAGCAACAATGAGCAGTTCTTC | CASSLGQGSNNEQFF | TRBJ2-1 | many | TRBV18 | TRBD1
TGTGCCAGCAGTTTACGGGGGTACGAGCAGTACTTC | CASSLRGYEQYF | TRBJ2-7 | many | TRBV28 | .
TGTGCCAGCAGCGGTTACAGGGGGCGCGGCAATGAGCAGTTCTTC | CASSGYRGRGNEQFF | TRBJ2-1 | many | TRBV11-2 | TRBD1
TGTGCCAGCAGCCTAGGTGGGGGAGAGGAACTATACAATGAGCAGTTCTTC | CASSLGGGEELYNEQFF | TRBJ2-1 | . | TRBV11-2 | .
TGTGCCAGCAGCTTAGGGCGGGTTGAGACCCAGTACTTC | CASSLGRVETQYF | TRBJ2-5 | many | TRBV11-2 | .
TGTGCCAGCAGCTTAGCGCAGGGGACTAACGTCCTGACTTTC | CASSLAQGTNVLTF | TRBJ2-6 | many | TRBV7-8 | .
TGTGCCAGCAGCTTAGTTGGATTCCGAGAGCAGTTCTTC | CASSLVGFREQFF | TRBJ2-1 | few | TRBV7-8 | .
TGTGCCAGCAGTTTGGGGACGAGCTCCTACGAGCAGTACTTC | CASSLGTSSYEQYF | TRBJ2-7 | many | TRBV6-2/TRBV6-3 | .
TGTGCCAGCAGCCTCGATTATTCACCCCTCCACTTT | CASSLDYSPLHF | TRBJ1-6 | many | TRBV5-6 | .
TGTGCCAGCAGCTTTGGCATCTCTGGGGCCAACGTCCTGACTTTC | CASSFGISGANVLTF | TRBJ2-6 | . | TRBV7-3 | .
TGTGCCAGCAGCGCCGGTTACGGGTTCGGGAGAGCACATGAGCAGTTCTTC | CASSAGYGFGRAHEQFF | TRBJ2-1 | . | TRBV28 | .
TGTGCCAGCAGCCCCAGTAGGCGGAACACCGGGGAGCTGTTTTTT | CASSPSRRNTGELFF | TRBJ2-2 | many | TRBV12-3/TRBV12-4 | .
TGTGCCAGTACCGAAGGCACAGATACGCAGTATTTT | CASTEGTDTQYF | TRBJ2-3 | few | TRBV6-1 | .
TGTGCCGGTCGTCGGGACGACACCGGGGAGCTGTTTTTT | CAGRRDDTGELFF | TRBJ2-2 | many | TRBV6-1 | .
TGTGCCAGCAGTTCCCGGGCATTGGGGGCGCGAGAGACCCAGTACTTC | CASSSRALGARETQYF | TRBJ2-5 | . | TRBV7-9 | .